The 6 T cell receptor beta chains below were found in one sample sequenced in a study of cytomegalovirus exposure and HLA in healthy donors (dated by TCRdb to 2015 to 2018). The method behind the library was the immunoSEQ multiplex PCR assay. The multiplex PCR relied on a mix of 60 forward primers for TCR Vbeta segments and 13 reverse primers for TCR Jbeta segments. In TCRdb, the immuneACCESS table is reduced to in-frame sequences with V and J assigned. These tables do not hold every clone; where another copy was compared, an unresolved V gene accounts for under half, and the others remain unexplained. The sample table records approximately 90,000 clones; around 70% of these occur just once. In total, the top ten clones hold roughly 16% of the sample. Sequenced material: PBMCs. The receptors were gathered from a woman aged 45-59 years in good health and CMV-seropositive.

The rearrangement links TRBV15 to TRBJ1-4; TRBD1 agrees at 8 bases. Trimming took 1 base from V and 7 from J; bases not matched to a gene: 8. The CDR3 has 16 residues. CDR1 and CDR2 (germline): LNHNV, YYDKDF (reference sequence). This chain's CDR3 is CATSRGVQGGSEKLFF. CDR3 nucleotide sequence: TGTGCCACCAGCAGAGGGGTACAGGGGGGGAGTGAAAAACTGTTTTTT.

The chain recombines TRBV7-9 with TRBJ2-5; D remains ambiguous. Germline V gene sequence: CDR1 SEHNR, CDR2 FQNEAQ (reference sequence). V gave up 2 bases and J gave up 1 base, with 5 bases separating them. CDR3 length: 13 residues. The CDR3 sequence: CASSLNSQETQYF. DNA for the CDR3: TGTGCCAGCAGCTTAAATAGCCAAGAGACCCAGTACTTC.

The chain carries TRBV7-6 and TRBJ2-3; D not resolved. Deletions cut 3 bases from V and 2 bases from J, with 3 bases between. This CDR3 comprises 12 residues. Germline V gene data show CDR1 as SGHVS and CDR2 as FNYEAQ. The CDR3, as DNA: TGTGCCAGCAGCTTGGCCACAGATACGCAGTATTTT. This encodes CASSLATDTQYF.

This chain links TRBV10-2 with TRBJ1-5, with D perhaps matching TRBD1 (5 bases). Trimming removed 5 bases from V and 2 bases from J, with 13 bases in between. Germline CDR1 reads WSHSY; CDR2 reads SAAADI. CDR3 length: 15 amino acids. Written as DNA, the CDR3 is TGCGCCAGCAGTCTAACAGGAACGGGCAATCAGCCCCAGCATTTT. This translates into CASSLTGTGNQPQHF.

The chain links TRBV27 to TRBJ1-1; D is perhaps TRBD1 (5 bases). V shed 10 bases and J shed 0 bases, with 15 bases lying between them. Germline-derived CDR1 and CDR2 are MNHEY and SMNVEV (reference sequence). CDR3 size: 14 residues. The chain's CDR3 is CATSPGRVNTEAFF. CDR3 DNA: TGTGCCACCTCCCCCGGCAGGGTGAACACTGAAGCTTTCTTT.

This clone was seen a handful of times. At one boundary the junction diverges from the germline segment, which might be a read error. The chain combines TRBV9 with TRBJ1-6; TRBD1 matches 8 bases. This CDR3 has 15 amino acids. Germline V CDR1 and CDR2: SGDLS, YYNGEE. The CDR3 bases are TGTGCCAGCAGTGTAGCGACAGGGGTGGATTCACCCCTCCACTTT. Amino acids: CASSVATGVDSPLHF.